Shown below are 10 T cell receptor beta chains from a single sample sequenced in a study of T cells in Graves' hyperthyroidism and ophthalmopathy. The source material, RNA transcripts, was used to amplify TCR beta CDR3 regions. TCR CDR3 underwent first-round RT-PCR with the HTBI primer set. Each CDR3 protein is one row after TCRdb ran MiXCR on the multiplex PCR reads. Here the sample spans roughly 720,000 distinct CDR3 sequences, roughly 17% being singletons. The specimen was blood. The receptors were gathered from a man aged 50-60 years with Graves' hyperthyroidism.

This clonotype was picked up many times. The V gene is TRBV7-2, the J gene TRBJ2-7; D gene ambiguous. V was clipped by 1 base and J by 1 base, with 8 bases between them. From germline, CDR1 is SGHTA and CDR2 FQGNSA. The CDR3 totals 14 residues. CDR3 protein: CASSLEYVSYEQYF. The CDR3 region has the DNA TGTGCCAGCAGCTTAGAATACGTTTCCTACGAGCAGTACTTC.

The chain has TRBV7-2 and TRBJ2-4; D ambiguous. This CDR3 region has 15 residues. CDR1 and CDR2 (germline): SGHTA, FQGNSA. V was cut by 5 bases and J by 2 bases, with 13 bases left in between. CDR3: CASSPLGGSKNIQYF. Here the CDR3 DNA reads TGTGCCAGCAGCCCCCTTGGTGGCTCCAAAAACATTCAGTACTTC.

A remark on this clonotype: Just one base apart from a much larger clone, this may be a read error. V is TRBV29-1 and J is TRBJ2-2, with D tentatively TRBD1 (6 bases). V lost 6 bases and J 9 bases, leaving 20 bases between the germline ends. The CDR3 is 14 amino acids. Germline CDR1 and CDR2: SQVTM and ANQGSEA. CDR3 protein: CSVQQGRRTRELFF. Written as DNA, the CDR3 is TGCAGCGTCCAACAGGGAAGGCGAACCCGGGAGCTGTTTTTT.

The sample holds one count of this clonotype. The chain's CDR3 is CASTQYVPLNTEAFF. DNA of the CDR3: TGTGCCAGCACCCAATATGTACCGCTGAACACTGAAGCTTTCTTT. The chain is built from TRBV6-2 or TRBV6-3 and TRBJ1-1; D gene unclear. V was cut by 7 bases and J by 0 bases, with 15 bases left in between. The germline CDR1 and CDR2 sequences are MNHEY and SVGEGT. There are 15 residues in the CDR3.

The genes are TRBV12-5 and TRBJ2-7; D uncertain. V gave up 0 bases and J gave up 2 bases, with 14 bases separating them. CDR1 is LGHNT, CDR2 FRNRAP, per germline. This CDR3 has 16 residues. CDR3 loop: CASGLVVRTVPYEQYF. The CDR3 DNA sequence: TGTGCTAGTGGTTTGGTAGTTAGGACGGTGCCCTACGAGCAGTACTTC.

The rearrangement uses TRBV29-1 and TRBJ1-3; tentatively, D is TRBD1 (6 bases). This CDR3 contains 17 residues. V shed 0 bases and J shed 0 bases, with 15 bases lying between them. Germline lookup yields CDR1 SQVTM and CDR2 ANQGSEA. This chain's CDR3 is CSVEDWGGPYSGNTIYF. The CDR3 DNA sequence: TGCAGCGTTGAAGATTGGGGGGGGCCTTACTCTGGAAACACCATATATTTT.

The chain joins TRBV7-2 to TRBJ1-2, with D perhaps TRBD1 (5 bases). Germline CDR1 SGHTA, CDR2 FQGNSA. CDR3 length equals 13 residues. V dropped 3 bases and J dropped 4 bases, with 9 bases sitting between them. CDR3 nucleotides: TGTGCCAGCAGCTTTCGGAGGGGCTATGGCTACACCTTC. Protein: CASSFRRGYGYTF.

A single count supports this clonotype. The rearrangement links TRBV7-9 to TRBJ1-1, with TRBD1 matching over 9 bases. The CDR3 runs 15 residues. CDR1 and CDR2 (germline): SEHNR, FQNEAQ (reference sequence). V dropped 5 bases and J dropped 4; count of bases not matched to a gene: 8. In nucleotides, the CDR3 is TGTGCCAGCAGCACAGGGGGCCAAGGTGGCACTGAAGCTTTCTTT. Residues: CASSTGGQGGTEAFF. Looking up the rest from reference TRBV7-9 and TRBJ1-1 gives the full variable domain: DTGVSQNPRHKITKRGQNVTFRCDPISEHNRLYWYRQTLGQGPEFLTYFQNEAQLEKSRLLSDRFSAERPKGSFSTLEIQRTEQGDSAMYLCASSTGGQGGTEAFFGQGTRLTVV.

This clonotype occurred many times. The rearrangement joins TRBV28 to TRBJ2-5, with 8 bases that match TRBD1. J lost 2 bases, V lost 3 bases, and 5 bases had no gene match. The CDR3 has 15 residues. Germline loops: CDR1 MDHEN, CDR2 SYDVKM. This CDR3 is CASSLGQGAQETQYF. CDR3 nucleotides: TGTGCCAGCAGTTTGGGGCAGGGGGCACAAGAGACCCAGTACTTC.

This chain links TRBV4-2 with TRBJ1-1; D is unclear. This CDR3 is built from 12 residues. Trimming pared 1 base from V and 5 bases from J, leaving 5 bases between. The germline V gene has CDR1 LGHNA and CDR2 YNFKEQ. CDR3 DNA sequence: TGTGCCAGCAGCCAAGTGATGACTGAAGCTTTCTTT. It encodes CASSQVMTEAFF.